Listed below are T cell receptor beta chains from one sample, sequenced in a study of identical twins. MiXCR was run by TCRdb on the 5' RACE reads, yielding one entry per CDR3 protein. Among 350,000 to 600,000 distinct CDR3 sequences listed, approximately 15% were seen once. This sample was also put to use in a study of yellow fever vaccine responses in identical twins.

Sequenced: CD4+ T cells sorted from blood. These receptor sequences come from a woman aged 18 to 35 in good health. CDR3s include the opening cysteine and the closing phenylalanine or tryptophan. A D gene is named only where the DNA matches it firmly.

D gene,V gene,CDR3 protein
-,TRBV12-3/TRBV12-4,CASSSHRDTEAFF
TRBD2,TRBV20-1,CSAQRGAVDTQYF
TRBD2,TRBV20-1,CSARDTGLAGGPYNEQFF
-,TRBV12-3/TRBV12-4,CASSSDTNTEAFF
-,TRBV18,CASSPRLADTQYF
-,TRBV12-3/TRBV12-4,CASGTRDTQYF
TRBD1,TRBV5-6,CASSLLRQGDQPQHF
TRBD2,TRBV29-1,CSVKGLAGGADTQYF
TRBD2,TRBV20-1,CSARASGHYEQYF
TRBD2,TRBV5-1,CASSSGGVSDTQYF
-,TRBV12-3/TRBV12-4,CASSFQGRTGELFF
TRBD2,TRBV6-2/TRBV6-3,CASTQAGDLNEQFF
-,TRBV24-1,CATKGADTGELFF
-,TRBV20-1,CSARDKAADLFNTEAFF
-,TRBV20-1,CSANRASYAGELFF
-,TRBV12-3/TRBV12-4,CASSREPLRGFF
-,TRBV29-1,CSVGEDPNQPQHF
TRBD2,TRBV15,CATSRALRVAGGEGTGELFF
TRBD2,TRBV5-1,CASSWSGGADTQYF
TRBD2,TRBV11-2,CASSLVPRTSGRAGDTQYF
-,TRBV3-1,CASSQGSGAGSGKNIQYF
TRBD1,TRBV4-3,CASSHQDRETDTQYF
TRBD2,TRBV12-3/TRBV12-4,CASSFSGASTDTQYF
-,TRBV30,CAWSFQGEQPQHF
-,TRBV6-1,CASCPTAMGGWGSYGYTF
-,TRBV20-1,CSHTLPWEDTQYF
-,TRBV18,CASSPVGAGAGAYEQYF
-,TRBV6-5,CASSSQGLRDEQYF
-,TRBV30,CAWSRAETQYF
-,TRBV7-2,CASSLLGRSGAQYF
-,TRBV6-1,CASSPLPRGPDTQYF
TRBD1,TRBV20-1,CSARGQASSYEQYF
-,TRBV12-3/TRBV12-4,CASSFLGQTYNEQFF
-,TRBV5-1,CASSSSTAEVETQYF
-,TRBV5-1,CASSPAFIGRGADTQYF
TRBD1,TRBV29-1,CSARTGQAGGYTF
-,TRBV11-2,CASSLGAETSYNEQFF
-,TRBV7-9,CASSLALQLADTQYF
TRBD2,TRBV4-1,CASSQPGLATDTQYF
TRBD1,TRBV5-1,CASSLEPGTGNQPQHF
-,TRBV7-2,CASSVIPDYEQYF
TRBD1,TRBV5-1,CASQGGAYNSPLHF
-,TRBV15,CATSRGGTNTFIAGEQYF
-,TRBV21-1,CASSNRLAGDRNEQFF
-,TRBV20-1,CSASEIGGPSSYEQYF
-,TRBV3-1,CASSQVFGAGYEQYF
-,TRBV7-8,CASSLEQLPIFADTQYF
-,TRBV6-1,CASSFSPEMSYNEQFF